The text below deals with one T cell receptor beta chain. Its antigen is as yet unknown. This record comes from a study of breast tumors, draining lymph nodes, adjacent tissues. Study observations and caveats: Tumor T cell lymph node origin was a supported hypothesis, not proven.

The germline CDR1 and CDR2 sequences are MNHEY and SVGEGT. Trimming shortened V by 5 bases and J by 6 bases, and 22 bases separated the two germline ends. This CDR3 is built from 17 residues. Axillary draining lymph nodes of breast cancer patients supplied the node samples. TCRdb called the multiplex PCR reads again in MiXCR, with one record for every CDR3 protein. The repertoire consists of approximately 170,000 distinct CDR3 sequences, with about 33% occurring once and the leading ten covering about 3.9%. V and J are TRBV6-2 or TRBV6-3 and TRBJ2-2, with D possibly matching TRBD2 (5 bases). Input material: axillary lymph node tissue. The sequence was obtained from a female donor with breast cancer. Some clones in this sample may be carry-over from other donors' samples. The CDR3 bases are TGTGCCAGCAGTCACGAGTTAGGCACTAGGTTCCCCGGGGAGCTGTTTTTT. It is translated as CASSHELGTRFPGELFF.